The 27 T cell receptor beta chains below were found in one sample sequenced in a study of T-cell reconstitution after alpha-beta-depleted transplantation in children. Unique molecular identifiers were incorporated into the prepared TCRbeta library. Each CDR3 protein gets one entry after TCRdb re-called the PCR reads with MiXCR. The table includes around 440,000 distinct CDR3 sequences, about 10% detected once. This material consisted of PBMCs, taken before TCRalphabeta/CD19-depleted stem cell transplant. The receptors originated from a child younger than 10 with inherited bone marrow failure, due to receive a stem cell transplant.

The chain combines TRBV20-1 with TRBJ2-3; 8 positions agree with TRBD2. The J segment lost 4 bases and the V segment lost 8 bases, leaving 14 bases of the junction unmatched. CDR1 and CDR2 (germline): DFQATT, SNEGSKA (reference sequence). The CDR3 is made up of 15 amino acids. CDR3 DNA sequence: TGCAGTTCCCAGGGACTAGTGGGAGAGGCAGATACGCAGTATTTT. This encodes CSSQGLVGEADTQYF.

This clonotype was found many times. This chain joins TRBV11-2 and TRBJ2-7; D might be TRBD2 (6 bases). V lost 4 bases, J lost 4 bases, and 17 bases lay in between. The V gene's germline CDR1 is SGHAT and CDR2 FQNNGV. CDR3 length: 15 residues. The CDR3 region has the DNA TGTGCCAGCAGCTCGTTGAGGCGGGGACCTTACGAGCAGTACTTC. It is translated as CASSSLRRGPYEQYF. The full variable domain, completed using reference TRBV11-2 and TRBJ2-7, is EAGVAQSPRYKIIEKRQSVAFWCNPISGHATLYWYQQILGQGPKLLIQFQNNGVVDDSQLPKDRFSAERLKGVDSTLKIQPAKLEDSAVYLCASSSLRRGPYEQYFGPGTRLTVT.

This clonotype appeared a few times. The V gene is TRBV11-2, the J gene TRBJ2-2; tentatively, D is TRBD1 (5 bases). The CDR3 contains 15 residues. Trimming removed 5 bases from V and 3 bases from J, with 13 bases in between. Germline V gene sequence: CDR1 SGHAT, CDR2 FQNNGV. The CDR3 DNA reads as TGTGCCAGCAGCCCAGGGAAGTCGGACACCGGGGAGCTGTTTTTT. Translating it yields CASSPGKSDTGELFF.

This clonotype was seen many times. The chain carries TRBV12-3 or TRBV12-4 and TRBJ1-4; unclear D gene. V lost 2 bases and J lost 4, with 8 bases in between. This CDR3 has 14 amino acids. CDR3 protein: CASSLQLGNEKLFF. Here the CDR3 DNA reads TGTGCCAGCAGTTTACAGCTGGGTAATGAAAAACTGTTTTTT.

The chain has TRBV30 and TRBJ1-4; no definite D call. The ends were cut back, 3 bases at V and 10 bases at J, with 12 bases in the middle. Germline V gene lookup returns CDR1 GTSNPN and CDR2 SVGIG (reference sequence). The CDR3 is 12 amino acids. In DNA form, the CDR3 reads TGTGCCTGGAGCCAAGACGAGGGAAAACTGTTTTTT. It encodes CAWSQDEGKLFF.

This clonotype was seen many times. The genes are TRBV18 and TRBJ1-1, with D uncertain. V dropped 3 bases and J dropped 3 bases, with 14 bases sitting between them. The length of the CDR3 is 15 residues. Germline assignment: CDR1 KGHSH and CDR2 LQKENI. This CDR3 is CASSPHPKGDTEAFF. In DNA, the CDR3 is TGTGCCAGCTCACCCCACCCTAAGGGCGACACTGAAGCTTTCTTT.

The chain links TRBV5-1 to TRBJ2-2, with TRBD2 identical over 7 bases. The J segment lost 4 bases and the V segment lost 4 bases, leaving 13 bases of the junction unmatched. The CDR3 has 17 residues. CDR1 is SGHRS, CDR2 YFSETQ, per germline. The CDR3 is CASSPTLLAGLTGELFF. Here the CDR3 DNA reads TGCGCCAGCAGCCCCACCCTATTAGCGGGCCTCACCGGGGAGCTGTTTTTT.

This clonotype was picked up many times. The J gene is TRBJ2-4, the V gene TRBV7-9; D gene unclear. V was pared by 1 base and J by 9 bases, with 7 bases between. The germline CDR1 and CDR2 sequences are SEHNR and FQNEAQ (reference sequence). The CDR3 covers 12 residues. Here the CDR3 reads CASSLGAVIQYF. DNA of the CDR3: TGTGCCAGCAGCTTAGGGGCAGTCATTCAGTACTTC.

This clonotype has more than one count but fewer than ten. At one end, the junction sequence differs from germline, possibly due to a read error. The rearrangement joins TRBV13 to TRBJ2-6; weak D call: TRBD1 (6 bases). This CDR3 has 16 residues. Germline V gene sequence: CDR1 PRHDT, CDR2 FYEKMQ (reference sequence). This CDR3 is CAISIQGFSEANVLTF. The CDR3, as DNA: TGTGCCATCAGCATCCAGGGGTTTAGCGAAGCCAACGTCCTGACTTTC. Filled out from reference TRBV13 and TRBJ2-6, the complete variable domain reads AAGVIQSPRHLIKEKRETATLKCYPIPRHDTVYWYQQGPGQDPQFLISFYEKMQSDKGSIPDRFSAQQFSDYHSELNMSSLELGDSALYFCAISIQGFSEANVLTFGAGSRLTVL.

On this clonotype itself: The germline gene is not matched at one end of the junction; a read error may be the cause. The CDR3: CACSVSGGNTEAFF. The DNA of the CDR3 is TGTGCCTGCAGTGTCAGCGGCGGGAACACTGAAGCTTTCTTT. The V and J genes are TRBV2 and TRBJ1-1; D remains ambiguous. This CDR3 is 14 amino acids long. Germline loops: CDR1 SNHLY, CDR2 FYNNEI.

The CDR3, as DNA: TGCAGTGCATTACACAGGGACGAGCAGTACTTC. Protein: CSALHRDEQYF. V usage is TRBV20-1 and J usage is TRBJ2-7; D may be TRBD1 (6 bases). With 6 bases removed from V and 5 bases from J, the gap between germline ends came to 11 bases. CDR1 and CDR2 (germline): DFQATT, SNEGSKA (reference sequence). This CDR3 has 11 amino acids.

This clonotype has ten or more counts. The CDR3 protein is CASSAGHTYNEQFF. CDR3 DNA: TGTGCCAGCAGCGCCGGCCACACCTACAATGAGCAGTTCTTC. The chain joins TRBV9 to TRBJ2-1, with D unresolved. The CDR3 spans 14 residues. V was trimmed by 3 bases and J by 2 bases, leaving 9 bases between them. The V gene's germline CDR1 is SGDLS and CDR2 YYNGEE.

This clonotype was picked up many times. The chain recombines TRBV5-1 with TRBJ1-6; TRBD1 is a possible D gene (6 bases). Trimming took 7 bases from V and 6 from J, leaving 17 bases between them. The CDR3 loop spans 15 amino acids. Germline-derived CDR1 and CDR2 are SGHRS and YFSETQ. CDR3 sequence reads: CASCPTGLGNSPLHF. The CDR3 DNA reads TGCGCCAGCTGCCCGACAGGATTGGGTAATTCACCCCTCCACTTT.

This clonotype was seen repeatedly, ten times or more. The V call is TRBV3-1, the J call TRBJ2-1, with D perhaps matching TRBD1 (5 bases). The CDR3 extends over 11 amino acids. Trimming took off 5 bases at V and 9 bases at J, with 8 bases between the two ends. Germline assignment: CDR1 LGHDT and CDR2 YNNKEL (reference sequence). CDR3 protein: CASSWGSEQFF. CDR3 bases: TGTGCCAGCAGCTGGGGCAGTGAGCAGTTCTTC.

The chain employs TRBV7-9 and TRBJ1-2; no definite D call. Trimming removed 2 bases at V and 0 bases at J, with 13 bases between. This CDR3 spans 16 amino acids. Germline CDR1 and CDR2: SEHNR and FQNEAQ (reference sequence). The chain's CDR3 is CASSLIRPPPNYGYTF. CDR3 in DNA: TGTGCCAGCAGCTTAATCAGACCTCCTCCTAACTATGGCTACACCTTC. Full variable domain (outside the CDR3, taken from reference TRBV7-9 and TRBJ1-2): DTGVSQNPRHKITKRGQNVTFRCDPISEHNRLYWYRQTLGQGPEFLTYFQNEAQLEKSRLLSDRFSAERPKGSFSTLEIQRTEQGDSAMYLCASSLIRPPPNYGYTFGSGTRLTVV.

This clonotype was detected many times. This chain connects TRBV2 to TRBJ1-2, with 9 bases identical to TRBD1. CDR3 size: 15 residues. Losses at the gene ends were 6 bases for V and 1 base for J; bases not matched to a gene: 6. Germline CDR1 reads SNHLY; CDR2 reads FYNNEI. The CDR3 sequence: CASRDGDRVNYGYTF. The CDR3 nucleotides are TGTGCCAGCAGAGACGGGGACAGGGTTAACTATGGCTACACCTTC.

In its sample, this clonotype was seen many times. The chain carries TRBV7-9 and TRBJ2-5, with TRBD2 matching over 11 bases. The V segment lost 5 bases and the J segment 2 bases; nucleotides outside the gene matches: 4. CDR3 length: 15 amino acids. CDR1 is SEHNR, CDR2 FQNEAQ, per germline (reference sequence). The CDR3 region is CASSEIAGGQETQYF. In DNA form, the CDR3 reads TGTGCCAGCAGCGAGATAGCGGGAGGGCAAGAGACCCAGTACTTC.

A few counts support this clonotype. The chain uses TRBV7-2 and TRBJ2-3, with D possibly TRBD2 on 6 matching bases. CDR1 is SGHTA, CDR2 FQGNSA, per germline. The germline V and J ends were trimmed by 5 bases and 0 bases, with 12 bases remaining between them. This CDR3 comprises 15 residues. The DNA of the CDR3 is TGTGCCAGCAGCCGGGTGCGGGGCAGCACAGATACGCAGTATTTT. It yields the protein CASSRVRGSTDTQYF.

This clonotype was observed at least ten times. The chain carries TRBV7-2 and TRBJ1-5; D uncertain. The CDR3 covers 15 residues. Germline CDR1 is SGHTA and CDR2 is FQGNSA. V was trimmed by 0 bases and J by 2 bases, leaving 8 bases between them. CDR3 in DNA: TGTGCCAGCAGCTTAGCCGGGGTTGGCAATCAGCCCCAGCATTTT. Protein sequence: CASSLAGVGNQPQHF.

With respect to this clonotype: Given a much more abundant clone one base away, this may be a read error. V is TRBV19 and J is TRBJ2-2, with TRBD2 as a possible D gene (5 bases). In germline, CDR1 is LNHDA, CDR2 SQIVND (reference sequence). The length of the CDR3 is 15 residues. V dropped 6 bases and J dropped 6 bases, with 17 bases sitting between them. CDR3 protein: CASSPASRRAGELFF. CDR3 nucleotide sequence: TGTGCCAGTAGCCCCGCTAGCCGCCGGGCCGGGGAGCTGTTTTTT.

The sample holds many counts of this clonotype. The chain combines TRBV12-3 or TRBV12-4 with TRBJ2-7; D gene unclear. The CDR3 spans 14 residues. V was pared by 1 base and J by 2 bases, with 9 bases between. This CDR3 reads CASSLDRATYEQYF. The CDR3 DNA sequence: TGTGCCAGCAGTTTAGACCGGGCGACCTACGAGCAGTACTTC.

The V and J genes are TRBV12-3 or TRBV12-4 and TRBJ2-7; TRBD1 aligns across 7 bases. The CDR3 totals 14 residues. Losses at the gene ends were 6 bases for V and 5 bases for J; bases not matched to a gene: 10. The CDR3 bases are TGTGCCAGCAGCGCGACAGGGCAGTTCGACGAGCAGTACTTC. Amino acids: CASSATGQFDEQYF.

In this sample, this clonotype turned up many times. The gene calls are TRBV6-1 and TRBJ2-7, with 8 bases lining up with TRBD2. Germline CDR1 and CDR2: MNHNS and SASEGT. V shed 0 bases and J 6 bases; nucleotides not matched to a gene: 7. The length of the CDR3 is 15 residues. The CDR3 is CASSEAGAGDAEQYF. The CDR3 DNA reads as TGTGCCAGCAGTGAAGCGGGAGCGGGAGACGCCGAGCAGTACTTC.

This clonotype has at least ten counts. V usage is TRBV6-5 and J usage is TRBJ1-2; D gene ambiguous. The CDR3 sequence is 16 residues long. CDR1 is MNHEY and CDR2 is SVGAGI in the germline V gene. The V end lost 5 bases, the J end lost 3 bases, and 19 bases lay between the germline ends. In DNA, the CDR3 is TGTGCCAGCAGTACCGACCTGGCAGCGGAATACTATGGCTACACCTTC. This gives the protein CASSTDLAAEYYGYTF.

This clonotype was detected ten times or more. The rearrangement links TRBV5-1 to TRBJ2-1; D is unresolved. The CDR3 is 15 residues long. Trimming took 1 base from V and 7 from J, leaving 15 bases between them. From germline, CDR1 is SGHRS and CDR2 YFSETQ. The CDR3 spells CASSLLPPNQNEQFF. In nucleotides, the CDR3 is TGCGCCAGCAGCTTGCTGCCCCCCAATCAAAATGAGCAGTTCTTC.

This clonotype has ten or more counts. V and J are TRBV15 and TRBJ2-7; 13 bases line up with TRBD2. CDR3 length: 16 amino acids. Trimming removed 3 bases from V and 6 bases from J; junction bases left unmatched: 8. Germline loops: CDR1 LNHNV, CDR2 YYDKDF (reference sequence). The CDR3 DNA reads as TGTGCCACCAGCAGGGACGGACTAGCGGGAGCCGGCGAGCAGTACTTC. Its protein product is CATSRDGLAGAGEQYF.

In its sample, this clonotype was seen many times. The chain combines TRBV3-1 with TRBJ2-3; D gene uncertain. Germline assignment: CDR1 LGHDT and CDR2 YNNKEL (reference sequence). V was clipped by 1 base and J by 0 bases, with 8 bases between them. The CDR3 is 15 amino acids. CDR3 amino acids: CASSQGSSSTDTQYF. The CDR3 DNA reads TGTGCCAGCAGCCAAGGTTCCTCTAGCACAGATACGCAGTATTTT.